The clone carrying this T cell receptor (beta chain) occurred a few times. Its target is unknown. The CDR3 extends over 14 amino acids. Germline V CDR1 and CDR2: MNHNY, SVGAGI (reference sequence). V was shortened by 2 bases and J by 1 base, with 8 bases between the two germline ends. This sample was taken from a study of T cells in narcolepsy. Study summary: Donors had narcolepsy type 1 or type 2, or were healthy controls. Overall study results and limits: Healthy controls reportedly lacked the autoreactive clonotypes serially found in patients' blood.

TCRdb's table, derived via immunoSEQ multiplex PCR, lists solely in-frame clones and lacks some. The table has 25,000 to 35,000 clones, around nine tenths seen once. V is TRBV6-6 and J is TRBJ1-1; no clear D gene. The sample consisted of CD45RA- memory CD4+ T cells from PBMCs. This TCR was sampled from a human donor with narcolepsy. CDR3 nucleotide sequence: TGTGCCAGCAGTTACGGGGAAGGGAACACTGAAGCTTTCTTT. Residues: CASSYGEGNTEAFF.